This T cell receptor beta chain was obtained from a study of T cell responses to AZD1222 COVID-19 vaccine. Study-level information: The analysis combined second doses at about 4 or about 12 weeks. Broader study findings: The donors showed a predominance of white British ancestry and of females, with possible underestimation of clonal diversity. Only five or six AZD1222 recipients tested seropositive at baseline.

This clone was seen a single time. Antigen unknown. Profiling relied on immunoSEQ multiplex PCR, and the TCRdb table lists in-frame clones only, not all of them. In the table there are 150,000 or so clones, about 90% of which are singletons. CDR1 and CDR2 (germline): SGHRS, YFSETQ. V lost 0 bases, J lost 8 bases, and 9 bases lay in between. The CDR3 has 14 amino acids. Source: peripheral blood, taken on day 0 of AZD1222 vaccination. The chain joins TRBV5-1 to TRBJ1-6; D ambiguous. This receptor was obtained from an adult in good health. CDR3 coding DNA: TGCGCCAGCAGCTTGGGTCCTCGGGATTCACCCCTCCACTTT. Translation gives CASSLGPRDSPLHF. Filled out from reference TRBV5-1 and TRBJ1-6, the complete variable domain reads KAGVTQTPRYLIKTRGQQVTLSCSPISGHRSVSWYQQTPGQGLQFLFEYFSETQRNKGNFPGRFSGRQFSNSRSEMNVSTLELGDSALYLCASSLGPRDSPLHFGNGTRLTVT.